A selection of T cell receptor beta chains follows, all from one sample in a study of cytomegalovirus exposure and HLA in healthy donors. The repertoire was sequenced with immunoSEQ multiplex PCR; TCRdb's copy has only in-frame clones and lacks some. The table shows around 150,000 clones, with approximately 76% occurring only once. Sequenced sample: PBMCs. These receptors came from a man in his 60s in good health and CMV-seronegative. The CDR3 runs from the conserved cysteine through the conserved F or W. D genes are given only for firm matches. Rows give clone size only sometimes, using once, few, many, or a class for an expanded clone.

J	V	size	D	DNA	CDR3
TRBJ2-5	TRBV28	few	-	TGTGCCAGCAGTCCCCGGACGGCGGGATGGGAGACCCAGTACTTC	CASSPRTAGWETQYF
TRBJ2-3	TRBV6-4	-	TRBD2	TGTGCCAGCAGTGACTCCCCCGATGGACTAGCGGGGAGGCAGTATTTT	CASSDSPDGLAGRQYF
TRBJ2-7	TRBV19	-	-	TGTGCCAGTAGTCGGGATCTGGAGGGTTACGAGCAGTACTTC	CASSRDLEGYEQYF
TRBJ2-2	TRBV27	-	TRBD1	TGTGCCAGCAGCGACAGGGTCTCTGTGGAGCTGTTTTTT	CASSDRVSVELFF
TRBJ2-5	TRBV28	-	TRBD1	TGTGCCAGCAGTTTCCCCACAGGGGGCGAAGAGACCCAGTACTTC	CASSFPTGGEETQYF
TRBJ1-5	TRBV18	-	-	TGTGCCAGCTCACCATCCGGGGGTCATCAGCCCCAGCATTTT	CASSPSGGHQPQHF
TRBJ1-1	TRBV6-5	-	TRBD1	TGTGCCAGCAGTTACTCTCGACAGGGGGCATATGAAGCTTTCTTT	CASSYSRQGAYEAFF
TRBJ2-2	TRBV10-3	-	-	TGTGCCATCAGTGAGGGGCCAGGGGACACCGGGGAGCTGTTTTTT	CAISEGPGDTGELFF
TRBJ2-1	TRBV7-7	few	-	TGTGCCAGCAGCGCGGCGGGGGCCCACAATGAGCAGTTCTTC	CASSAAGAHNEQFF
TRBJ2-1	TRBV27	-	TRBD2	TGTGCCAGCAGTTTATTAGCGGGAGACTACAATGAGCAGTTCTTC	CASSLLAGDYNEQFF
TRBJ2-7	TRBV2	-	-	TGTGCCAGCAGTGAAGCGACCCAGCGCGAGCAGTACTTC	CASSEATQREQYF
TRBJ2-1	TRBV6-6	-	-	TGTGCCAGCACCTACTCAAGGACAGATTACAATGAGCAGTTCTTC	CASTYSRTDYNEQFF
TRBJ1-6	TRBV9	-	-	TGTGCCAGCAGCGTGAGGGCAGCCGATAATTCACCCCTCCACTTT	CASSVRAADNSPLHF
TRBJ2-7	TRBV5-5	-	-	TGTGCCAGCAGCTGGGAACAGGGATTATCCTACGAGCAGTACTTC	CASSWEQGLSYEQYF
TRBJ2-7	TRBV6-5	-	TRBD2	TGTGCCAGCACCAAACTAGCGGGGGGCTCCTACGAGCAGTACTTC	CASTKLAGGSYEQYF
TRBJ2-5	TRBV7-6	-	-	TGTGCCAGCAGCTTAGGGGGTACCTGGCGGGGAAGTCAAGAGACCCAGTACTTC	CASSLGGTWRGSQETQYF
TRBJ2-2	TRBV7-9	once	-	TGTGCCAGCAGCTGGAGGGAGGCCGGGGAGCTGTTTTTT	CASSWREAGELFF
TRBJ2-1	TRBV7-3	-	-	TGTGCCAGCAGCCCCCCGGCGGGTGAGGTTGGCTACAATGAGCAGTTCTTC	CASSPPAGEVGYNEQFF
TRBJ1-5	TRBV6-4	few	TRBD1	TGTGCCAGCAGTGACAACCGACAGGGCCCCAATCAGCCCCAGCATTTT	CASSDNRQGPNQPQHF
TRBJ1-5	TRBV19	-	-	TGTGCCAGTATGGTCGGGGTTAGCAATCAGCCCCAGCATTTT	CASMVGVSNQPQHF
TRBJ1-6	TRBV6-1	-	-	TGTGCCAGCAGTGAAACAGGATACGTGGTTTCACCCCTCCACTTT	CASSETGYVVSPLHF
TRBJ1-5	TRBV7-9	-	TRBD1	TGTGCCAGCAGCGGGCAGGGGGACGGCAATCAGCCCCAGCATTTT	CASSGQGDGNQPQHF
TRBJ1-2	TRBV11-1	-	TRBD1	TGTGCCAGCAGCCCTGGACAGGGCGGCTATGGCTACACCTTC	CASSPGQGGYGYTF
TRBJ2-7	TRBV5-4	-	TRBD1	TGTGCCAGCAGCTCCCCCAGGGGGAACGAGCAGTACTTC	CASSSPRGNEQYF
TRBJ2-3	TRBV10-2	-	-	TGCGCCAGCAGTGGAGGCAGGGGATCGGCGGATACGCAGTATTTT	CASSGGRGSADTQYF
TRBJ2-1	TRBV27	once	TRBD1	TGTGCCAGCAGCACCCGGGACAGGGGATCCTACTCCTACAATGAGCAGTTCTTC	CASSTRDRGSYSYNEQFF
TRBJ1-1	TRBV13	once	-	TGTGCCAGCAGCCGGAGACAGGTTAACACTGAAGCTTTCTTT	CASSRRQVNTEAFF
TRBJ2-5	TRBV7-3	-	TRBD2	TGTGCCAGCAGCCCCAGCGTAGCGGGGGGTCAAGAGACCCAGTACTTC	CASSPSVAGGQETQYF
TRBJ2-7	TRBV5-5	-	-	TGTGCCAGCAGCTTGGTTACTAGCTTTTACGAGCAGTACTTC	CASSLVTSFYEQYF
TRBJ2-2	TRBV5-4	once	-	TGTGCCAGCAGCTTGACTGACACCGGGGAGCTGTTTTTT	CASSLTDTGELFF
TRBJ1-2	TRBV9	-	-	TGTGCCAGCAGCGTAGAATTGGCAGGGGAGGGCTACACCTTC	CASSVELAGEGYTF
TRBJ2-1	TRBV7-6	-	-	TGTGCCAGCAGCCCCGGGACTCTCGATGAGCAGTTCTTC	CASSPGTLDEQFF
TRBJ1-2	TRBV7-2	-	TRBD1	TGTGCCAGCAGGGCCGGGACAGGGGGACACTATGGCTACACCTTC	CASRAGTGGHYGYTF
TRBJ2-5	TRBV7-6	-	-	TGTGCCAGCAGCGGGAGTCCGGGCTCGGAGACCCAGTACTTC	CASSGSPGSETQYF
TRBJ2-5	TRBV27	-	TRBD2	TGTGCCAGCAGTTTATCGGGACTAGCGGGAGAGGAGTCCCAGTACTTC	CASSLSGLAGEESQYF
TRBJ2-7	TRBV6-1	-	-	TGTGCCGCCCAGGTCAGGGGCGCCTACGAGCAGTACTTC	CAAQVRGAYEQYF
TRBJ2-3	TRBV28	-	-	TGTGCCAGCAGTTTTCGTTTTAGCGGAAACACAGATACGCAGTATTTT	CASSFRFSGNTDTQYF